Presented here are 24 T cell receptor beta chains from one specimen sequenced in a study of CD8+ T cells in alopecia areata. The authors extracted RNA and reverse transcribed it into cDNA as the sequencing template. Some clones are missing from TCRdb's copy, which holds only in-frame ones; the method was immunoSEQ multiplex PCR. Altogether about 160,000 clones are present, approximately 87% being singletons, with the ten largest covering more than 12%. The source material was CD8+ T cells sorted from blood, sampled at week 0. These TCRs come from a human donor with alopecia areata.

The chain has TRBV7-9 and TRBJ2-7; D may match TRBD1 or TRBD2 (5 bases each). The germline V and J ends were trimmed by 2 bases and 2 bases, with 16 bases remaining between them. The germline gives CDR1 SEHNR, CDR2 FQNEAQ (reference sequence). There are 16 residues in the CDR3. CDR3 region: CASSLSRREKTYEQYF. CDR3 nucleotides: TGTGCCAGCAGCTTATCCCGCAGGGAGAAGACCTACGAGCAGTACTTC.

The genes are TRBV19 and TRBJ2-7, with 14 bases aligning to TRBD2. J was trimmed by 5 bases and V by 0 bases; bases with no gene match: 9. This CDR3 spans 18 amino acids. Germline assignment: CDR1 LNHDA and CDR2 SQIVND (reference sequence). The CDR3 sequence: CASSIEWGTSGSRNEQYF. CDR3 coding DNA: TGTGCCAGTAGTATAGAATGGGGGACTAGCGGGAGTAGGAACGAGCAGTACTTC.

J is TRBJ2-3 and V is TRBV29-1, with 9 nucleotides matching TRBD2. J was trimmed by 5 bases and V by 4 bases; bases with no gene match: 4. The germline gives CDR1 SQVTM, CDR2 ANQGSEA. The CDR3 is 13 residues long. CDR3 sequence (DNA): TGCAGCGTTGTTCTAGCGGGACGAGATACGCAGTATTTT. Protein sequence: CSVVLAGRDTQYF.

The chain couples TRBV29-1 to TRBJ2-5, with TRBD2 as a possible D gene (7 bases). The J call could be wrong; TRBJ2-7 is a better fit for the DNA end. The V gene's germline CDR1 is SQVTM and CDR2 ANQGSEA. CDR3 length: 12 amino acids. The CDR3 DNA reads TGCAGCGTTGACGGGGGGCAGAACGAGCAGTACTTC. Translating it yields CSVDGGQNEQYF.

The chain is built from TRBV19 and TRBJ1-1; D is uncertain. V shed 6 bases and J shed 4 bases, with 12 bases lying between them. Germline CDR1 reads LNHDA; CDR2 reads SQIVND (reference sequence). The CDR3 sequence is 13 residues long. CDR3 coding DNA: TGTGCCAGTAGACAGAGTGGGGTCACTGAAGCTTTCTTT. As protein: CASRQSGVTEAFF.

The chain recombines TRBV30 with TRBJ1-1, with D uncertain. Germline V lookup: CDR1 GTSNPN, CDR2 SVGIG (reference sequence). The CDR3 contains 13 residues. Trimming left V 2 bases short and J 1 base short, with 8 bases between. The CDR3 here is CAWSYEGNTEAFF. CDR3 DNA sequence: TGTGCCTGGAGTTACGAGGGGAACACTGAAGCTTTCTTT.

The chain employs TRBV13 and TRBJ2-1; 8 bases are shared with TRBD1. Germline assignment: CDR1 PRHDT and CDR2 FYEKMQ (reference sequence). V shed 5 bases and J 7 bases; nucleotides not matched to a gene: 10. The CDR3 consists of 15 residues. The CDR3 region is CASSPARQGRNEQFF. CDR3 coding DNA: TGTGCCAGCAGCCCCGCCCGACAGGGGAGGAATGAGCAGTTCTTC.

Regarding this clone: Other DNA sequences in this specimen translate into the identical CDR3. This chain connects TRBV4-1 to TRBJ2-7; D assignment may be TRBD1 or TRBD2 (5 bases each). CDR1 is MGHRA, CDR2 YSYEKL, per germline. The CDR3 totals 14 residues. V lost 0 bases, J lost 2 bases, and 8 bases lay in between. CDR3 amino acids: CASSQDPGPYEQYF. DNA of the CDR3: TGCGCCAGCAGCCAAGACCCGGGACCCTACGAGCAGTACTTC.

The CDR3 reads CASRDIGDEQFF. The DNA of the CDR3 is TGTGCCAGCAGGGACATAGGGGATGAGCAGTTCTTC. This rearrangement joins TRBV6-6 to TRBJ2-1, with D perhaps TRBD1 (5 bases). The CDR3 extends over 12 amino acids. Germline V gives CDR1 MNHNY, CDR2 SVGAGI (reference sequence). V lost 6 bases and J lost 8, with 11 bases in between.

The V and J genes are TRBV7-2 and TRBJ2-7, with a possible D match to TRBD2 (6 bases). The CDR3 sequence is 17 residues long. Germline V gives CDR1 SGHTA, CDR2 FQGNSA. Trimming shortened V by 5 bases and J by 2 bases, and 22 bases separated the two germline ends. The CDR3 DNA sequence: TGTGCCAGCAGCCCCTTCGGGAGCCCCCTTAGGGCCTACGAGCAGTACTTC. Protein product: CASSPFGSPLRAYEQYF.

V usage is TRBV9 and J usage is TRBJ2-5, with 7 bases that match TRBD2. The CDR3 runs to 15 residues. The J segment lost 5 bases and the V segment lost 0 bases, leaving 7 bases of the junction unmatched. CDR1 SGDLS and CDR2 YYNGEE come from the germline V gene. CDR3 sequence reads: CASSVGGGSGETQYF. The CDR3 bases are TGTGCCAGCAGCGTAGGCGGCGGGAGCGGTGAGACCCAGTACTTC.

The chain has TRBV5-4 and TRBJ1-5, with D hard to call. The V end was cut by 4 bases, the J end by 7 bases, with 15 bases between. The CDR3 sequence is 14 residues long. Germline lookup yields CDR1 SGHNT and CDR2 YYREEE (reference sequence). CDR3 nucleotide sequence: TGTGCCAGCAGCCCCTGGCCAGGTCTGCAGCCCCAGCATTTT. Translated, it gives CASSPWPGLQPQHF. Complete variable domain (other parts from reference TRBV5-4 and TRBJ1-5): ETGVTQSPTHLIKTRGQQVTLRCSSQSGHNTVSWYQQALGQGPQFIFQYYREEENGRGNFPPRFSGLQFPNYSSELNVNALELDDSALYLCASSPWPGLQPQHFGDGTRLSIL.

The chain joins TRBV14 to TRBJ2-1, with TRBD2 matching 14 bases. Germline values: CDR1 SGHDN, CDR2 FVKESK. CDR3 size: 15 residues. V lost 1 base to trimming and J lost 12 bases; unmatched junction nucleotides: 5. In DNA, the CDR3 is TGTGCCAGCAGCCAAGGATACGGACTAGCGGGAGGGCAGTTCTTC. Residues: CASSQGYGLAGGQFF.

The chain employs TRBV29-1 and TRBJ2-2, with D unresolved. Trimming took 6 bases from V and 5 from J, leaving 10 bases between them. CDR1 and CDR2 (germline): SQVTM, ANQGSEA. The CDR3 has 12 residues. In DNA, the CDR3 is TGCAGCGTCTCCGTTGGGACCGGGGAGCTGTTTTTT. This translates into CSVSVGTGELFF.

The rearrangement links TRBV7-3 to TRBJ2-1, with D possibly being TRBD1 or TRBD2 (7 bases each). Per the germline V gene, CDR1 is SGHTA and CDR2 is FQGTGA. Trimming took off 5 bases at V and 8 bases at J, with 13 bases between the two ends. CDR3 length: 13 amino acids. CDR3 residues: CASSMSGGDEQFF. The CDR3 bases are TGTGCCAGCAGCATGTCAGGGGGGGATGAGCAGTTCTTC.

The V call is TRBV6-5, the J call TRBJ2-3; D is perhaps TRBD1 (5 bases). Germline CDR1 reads MNHEY; CDR2 reads SVGAGI. This CDR3 has 11 residues. V was clipped by 8 bases and J by 5 bases, with 8 bases between them. The CDR3 bases are TGTGCCAGCGCAGGGCTAGATACGCAGTATTTT. This sequence encodes CASAGLDTQYF.

The chain carries TRBV4-1 and TRBJ2-7, with D possibly TRBD1 on 6 matching bases. Germline V gives CDR1 MGHRA, CDR2 YSYEKL. V was clipped by 1 base and J by 2 bases, with 12 bases between them. The CDR3 is 15 amino acids. CDR3 loop: CASSQAGQGTYEQYF. CDR3 DNA sequence: TGCGCCAGCAGCCAAGCAGGGCAGGGGACCTACGAGCAGTACTTC.

J is TRBJ2-7 and V is TRBV5-4; TRBD2 might be the D (5 bases). The CDR3 totals 13 residues. Trimming stripped 0 bases from V and 7 bases from J, with 11 bases between. Germline-derived CDR1 and CDR2 are SGHNT and YYREEE (reference sequence). The CDR3 region is CASSLEGAREQYF. In DNA, the CDR3 is TGTGCCAGCAGCTTGGAGGGAGCGAGGGAGCAGTACTTC.

J is TRBJ2-1 and V is TRBV19, with 8 positions matching TRBD2. Trimming at V came to 5 bases and at J to 5 bases, leaving 8 bases not matched to a gene. Germline CDR1 reads LNHDA; CDR2 reads SQIVND (reference sequence). This CDR3 is built from 15 residues. CDR3: CASSSRLAPNNEQFF. The CDR3 DNA sequence: TGTGCCAGTAGTTCGCGACTAGCGCCCAACAATGAGCAGTTCTTC.

This chain links TRBV27 with TRBJ1-1, with D perhaps matching TRBD1 (5 bases). The germline CDR1 and CDR2 sequences are MNHEY and SMNVEV (reference sequence). The CDR3 spans 15 residues. V was cut by 3 bases and J by 3 bases, with 14 bases left in between. The CDR3 loop reads CASSFSQEGYTEAFF. CDR3 in DNA: TGTGCCAGCAGTTTTTCGCAGGAGGGGTACACTGAAGCTTTCTTT.

This clone was counted a single time. The chain joins TRBV6-5 to TRBJ2-7; tentatively, D is TRBD1 or TRBD2 (5 bases each). The germline V and J ends were trimmed by 2 bases and 0 bases, with 11 bases remaining between them. The germline V gene has CDR1 MNHEY and CDR2 SVGAGI. The CDR3 runs to 15 residues. The CDR3 DNA sequence: TGTGCCAGCAGTTACGGGGGATTCGGCTCCTACGAGCAGTACTTC. Its translation: CASSYGGFGSYEQYF.

The chain links TRBV23-1 to TRBJ2-2; 8 bases are a match to TRBD2. TRBV23-1 belongs to the ORF category, with a function that is uncertain. The CDR3 spans 17 residues. The CDR3 DNA reads TGCGTCCCTCCAGTAGTGCACGGGAGGGCCTTTGACGGGGAGCTGTTTTTT. Protein sequence: CVPPVVHGRAFDGELFF.

The V gene is TRBV7-9, the J gene TRBJ1-5, with TRBD1 identical over 7 bases. CDR3 length: 15 residues. Germline V CDR1 and CDR2: SEHNR, FQNEAQ (reference sequence). After removal of 5 bases from V and 3 bases from J, the junction contained 7 bases not matched to a gene. As DNA, the CDR3 is TGTGCCAGCAGCGACCGGGACAGCTCCAATCAGCCCCAGCATTTT. Amino acid sequence: CASSDRDSSNQPQHF.

The V call is TRBV27, the J call TRBJ2-7; the D gene is possibly TRBD1 (5 bases). The V gene lost 5 bases and the J gene lost 7 bases, with 12 bases spanning the gap. Germline values: CDR1 MNHEY, CDR2 SMNVEV (reference sequence). CDR3 length: 12 residues. The DNA of the CDR3 is TGTGCCAGCAGTCGCCCAGGGAATGAGCAGTACTTC. It translates to CASSRPGNEQYF.